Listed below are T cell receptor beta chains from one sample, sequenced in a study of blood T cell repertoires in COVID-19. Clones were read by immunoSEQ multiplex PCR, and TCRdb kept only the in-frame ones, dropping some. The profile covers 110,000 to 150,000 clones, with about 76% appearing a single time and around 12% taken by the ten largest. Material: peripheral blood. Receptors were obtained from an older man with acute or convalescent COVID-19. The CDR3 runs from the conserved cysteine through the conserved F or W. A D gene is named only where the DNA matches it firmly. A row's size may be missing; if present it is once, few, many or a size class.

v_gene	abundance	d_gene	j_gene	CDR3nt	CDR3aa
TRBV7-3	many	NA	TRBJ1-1	TGTGCCAGCAGCTCTATGACAGGGAACACTGAAGCTTTCTTT	CASSSMTGNTEAFF
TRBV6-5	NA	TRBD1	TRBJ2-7	TGTGCCAGCAGTTCCTACAGGGGGCGGAACGAGCAGTACTTC	CASSSYRGRNEQYF
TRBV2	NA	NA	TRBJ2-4	TGTGCCAGCAGTGAAAGCAGGGGTAGAGATTTTGACATTCAGTACTTC	CASSESRGRDFDIQYF
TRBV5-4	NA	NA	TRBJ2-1	TGTGCCAGCAGCTTGTGGGGCAGGGTCTCCTCCTACAATGAGCAGTTCTTC	CASSLWGRVSSYNEQFF
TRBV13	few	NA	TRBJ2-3	TGTGCCAGCAGCTCCTCCAGAGATACGCAGTATTTT	CASSSSRDTQYF
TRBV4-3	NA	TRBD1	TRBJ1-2	TGCGCCAGCAGCCAAGATTGGACAGGGGGCTATGGCTACACCTTC	CASSQDWTGGYGYTF
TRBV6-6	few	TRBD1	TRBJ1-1	TGTGCCAGCAGTTACGGGACAGTAAACACTGAAGCTTTCTTT	CASSYGTVNTEAFF
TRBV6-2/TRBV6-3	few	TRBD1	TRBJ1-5	TGTGCCAGCAGTTCGCTTGTAGGGGGCGAAGGTCAGCCCCAGCATTTT	CASSSLVGGEGQPQHF
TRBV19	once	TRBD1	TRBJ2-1	TGTGCCAGTGCGGTGGGACAGGGGGCTCATGAGCAGTTCTTC	CASAVGQGAHEQFF
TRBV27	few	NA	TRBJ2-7	TGTGCCAGCTCCCCGTACGGGACACCAACCTACGAGCAGTACTTC	CASSPYGTPTYEQYF
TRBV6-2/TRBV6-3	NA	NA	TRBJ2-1	TGTGCCAGCAGTTACGACTTAGCCTCGTCCTACAATGAGCAGTTCTTC	CASSYDLASSYNEQFF
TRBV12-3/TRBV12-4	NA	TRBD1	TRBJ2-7	TGTGCCAGCAGGAGACAGGGTGTCTACGAGCAGTACTTC	CASRRQGVYEQYF
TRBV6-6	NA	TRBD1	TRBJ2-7	TGTGCCAGCAGGTACAGGGGATACGAGCAGTACTTC	CASRYRGYEQYF
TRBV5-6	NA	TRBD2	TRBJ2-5	TGTGCCAGCAGCTTGGTGTGGCGGGGGGGCCACGAGGAGACCCAGTACTTC	CASSLVWRGGHEETQYF
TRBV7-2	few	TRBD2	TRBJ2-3	TGTGCCAGCAGACCCAGACTAGCGGCGGAAGATACGCAGTATTTT	CASRPRLAAEDTQYF
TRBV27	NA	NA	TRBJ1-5	TGTGCCAGCAGTTTATCCTCAGGGGTTCAGCCCCAGCATTTT	CASSLSSGVQPQHF
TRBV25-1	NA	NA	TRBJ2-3	TGTGCCAGCAGTGAATTCCAGGGCGATACGCAGTATTTT	CASSEFQGDTQYF
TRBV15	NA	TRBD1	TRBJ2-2	TGTGCCACCAGCAGACACGACAGGGACACCGGGGAGCTGTTTTTT	CATSRHDRDTGELFF
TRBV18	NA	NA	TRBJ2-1	TGTGCCAGCTCCCCCGCGGGGCGGGGTGAGCAGTTCTTC	CASSPAGRGEQFF
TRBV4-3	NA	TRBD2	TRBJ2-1	TGCGCCAGCAGCCCCATAGCGGGGGGCCCATATGAGCAGTTCTTC	CASSPIAGGPYEQFF
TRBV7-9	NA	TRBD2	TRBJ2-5	TGTGCCAGCAGCTTCCCCGGCGGGGGGACTGAGACCCAGTACTTC	CASSFPGGGTETQYF
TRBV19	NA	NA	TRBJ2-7	TGTGCCAGTAGTAGCGACAGCTCCTACGAGCAGTACTTC	CASSSDSSYEQYF
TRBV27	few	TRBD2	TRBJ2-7	TGTGCCAGCTCCCTTAAGCGGGGGGGCTACGAGCAGTACTTC	CASSLKRGGYEQYF
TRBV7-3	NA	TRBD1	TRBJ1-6	TGTGCCAGCAGCTCGTCTCCAGGGGGTTCTTCACCCCTCCACTTT	CASSSSPGGSSPLHF
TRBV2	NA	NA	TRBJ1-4	TGTGCCAGCAGGGCCGGGACACGGGGAGAAAAACTGTTTTTT	CASRAGTRGEKLFF